This section outlines one TCR beta chain sequence together with its context. Its antigen is undetermined. These data come from a study of T cells after yellow fever vaccination. About the study: The authors prepared low-cell-number fractions using SMART-Seq v4 Ultra Low Input.

Study-level findings and limits: Booster samples showed a return of most primary-vaccination clones (about 96% CD4, approximately 88% CD8). Secondary responses were weaker yet peaked faster, day 5 versus 15.

Template switching by 5'RACE produced TCR cDNA, adding a universal primer site and UMIs. TCRdb reprocessed the 5' RACE reads via MiXCR and lists one record per CDR3 protein. The table records hundreds of thousands of distinct CDR3 sequences, over 9% of them present only once. This CDR3 has 15 amino acids. Between the trimmed V and J ends, which lost 3 bases and 3 bases, there was a span of 11 bases. Germline CDR1 and CDR2: KGHDR and SFDVKD. The chain is built from TRBV24-1 and TRBJ2-1; D possibly corresponds to TRBD2 (5 bases). The sequences come from PBMCs, collected on the day of the yellow fever booster vaccination. The origin of this receptor is a man aged 30 to 39 who received the YFV17D yellow fever vaccine. For the CDR3, the DNA is TGTGCCACCAGTGATCAGCGGCACCACTACAATGAGCAGTTCTTC. The encoded protein is CATSDQRHHYNEQFF.